This T cell receptor (beta chain) was recorded in a study of preoperative IRX-2 immunotherapy in early breast cancer. The treatment was: preoperative locoregional IRX-2 cytokine immunotherapy. Here immunoSEQ multiplex PCR was the method, and the copy in TCRdb shows in-frame clones only, minus some. The table records approximately 20,000 clones, about 85% of them present only once. The length of the CDR3 is 15 residues. Trimming shortened V by 3 bases and J by 4 bases, and 15 bases separated the two germline ends. Per the germline V gene, CDR1 is MRHNA and CDR2 is SNTAGT. The V call is TRBV6-4, the J call TRBJ1-2; D is unclear. The source material was lymph node tissue, sampled after IRX-2 immunotherapy. The receptor was isolated from a human donor with breast cancer. CDR3 protein: CASSEAQRVLYGYTF. The CDR3, as DNA: TGTGCCAGCAGTGAAGCGCAGAGGGTTCTCTATGGCTACACCTTC.